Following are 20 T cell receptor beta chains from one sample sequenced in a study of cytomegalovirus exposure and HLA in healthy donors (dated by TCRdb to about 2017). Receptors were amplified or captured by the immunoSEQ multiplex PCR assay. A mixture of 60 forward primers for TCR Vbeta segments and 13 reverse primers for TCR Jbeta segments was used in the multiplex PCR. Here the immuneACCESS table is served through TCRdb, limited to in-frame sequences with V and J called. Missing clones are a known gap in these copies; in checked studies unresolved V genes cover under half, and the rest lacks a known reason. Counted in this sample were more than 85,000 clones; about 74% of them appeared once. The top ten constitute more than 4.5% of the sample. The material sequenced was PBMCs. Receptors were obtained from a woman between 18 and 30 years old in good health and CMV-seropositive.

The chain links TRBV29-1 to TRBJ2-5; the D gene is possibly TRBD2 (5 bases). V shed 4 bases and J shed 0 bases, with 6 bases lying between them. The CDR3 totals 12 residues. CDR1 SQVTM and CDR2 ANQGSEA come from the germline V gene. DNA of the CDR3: TGCAGCGTTGGACTATACCAAGAGACCCAGTACTTC. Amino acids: CSVGLYQETQYF.

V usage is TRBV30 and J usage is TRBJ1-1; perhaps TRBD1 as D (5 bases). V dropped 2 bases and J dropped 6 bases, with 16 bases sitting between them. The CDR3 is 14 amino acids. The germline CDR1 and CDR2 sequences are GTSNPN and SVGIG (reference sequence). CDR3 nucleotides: TGTGCCTGGAGTTTCTTTGGGGGAGGGGCTGAAGCTTTCTTT. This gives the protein CAWSFFGGGAEAFF.

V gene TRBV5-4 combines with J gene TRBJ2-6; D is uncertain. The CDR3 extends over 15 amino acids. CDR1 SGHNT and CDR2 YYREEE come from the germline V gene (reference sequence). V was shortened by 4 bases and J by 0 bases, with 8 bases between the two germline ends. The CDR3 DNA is TGTGCCAGCAGCCCTACCCCCTCTGGGGCCAACGTCCTGACTTTC. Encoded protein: CASSPTPSGANVLTF.

CDR3 loop: CSVDSSGTDTQYF. The CDR3 coding sequence is TGCAGCGTTGACTCTAGCGGCACAGATACGCAGTATTTT. This chain links TRBV29-1 with TRBJ2-3; D perhaps matches TRBD2 (6 bases). The CDR3 is 13 residues long. Trimming cost V 3 bases and J 1 base, with 8 bases left between them. Germline-derived CDR1 and CDR2 are SQVTM and ANQGSEA.

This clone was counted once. CDR3 amino acids: CSVQGGSNQPQHF. The CDR3 DNA reads as TGCAGCGTCCAGGGGGGCAGCAATCAGCCCCAGCATTTT. This chain links TRBV29-1 with TRBJ1-5; 7 bases agree with TRBD1. The CDR3 has 13 amino acids. CDR1 SQVTM and CDR2 ANQGSEA come from the germline V gene. V trimming: 6 bases; J trimming: 1 base; junction bases outside the gene matches: 3.

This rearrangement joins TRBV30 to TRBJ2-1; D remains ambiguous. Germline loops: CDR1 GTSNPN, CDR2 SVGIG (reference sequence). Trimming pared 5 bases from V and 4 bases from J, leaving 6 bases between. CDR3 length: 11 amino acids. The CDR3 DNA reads TGTGCCTGGGCCCAGTACAATGAGCAGTTCTTC. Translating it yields CAWAQYNEQFF.

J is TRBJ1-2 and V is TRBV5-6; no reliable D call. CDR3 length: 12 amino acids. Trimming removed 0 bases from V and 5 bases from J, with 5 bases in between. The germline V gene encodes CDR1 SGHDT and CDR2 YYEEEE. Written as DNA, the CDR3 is TGTGCCAGCAGCTTGGCAGGATATGGCTACACCTTC. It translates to CASSLAGYGYTF.

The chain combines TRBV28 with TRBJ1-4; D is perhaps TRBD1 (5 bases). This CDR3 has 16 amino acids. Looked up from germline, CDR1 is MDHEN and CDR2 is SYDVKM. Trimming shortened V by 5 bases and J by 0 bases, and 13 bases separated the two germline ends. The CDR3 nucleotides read TGTGCCAGCAGTAACTTTGACAGACCAACTAATGAAAAACTGTTTTTT. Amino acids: CASSNFDRPTNEKLFF. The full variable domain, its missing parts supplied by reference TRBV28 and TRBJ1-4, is DVKVTQSSRYLVKRTGEKVFLECVQDMDHENMFWYRQDPGLGLRLIYFSYDVKMKEKGDIPEGYSVSREKKERFSLILESASTNQTSMYLCASSNFDRPTNEKLFFGSGTQLSVL.

Here the CDR3 reads CASSPRLAVNEQFF. The DNA for the CDR3 is TGCGCCAGCAGCCCGCGACTAGCGGTAAATGAGCAGTTCTTC. The rearrangement joins TRBV5-1 to TRBJ2-1; 9 bases are a match to TRBD2. Germline lookup yields CDR1 SGHRS and CDR2 YFSETQ. The CDR3 consists of 14 residues. Trimming removed 4 bases from V and 7 bases from J; junction bases left unmatched: 6.

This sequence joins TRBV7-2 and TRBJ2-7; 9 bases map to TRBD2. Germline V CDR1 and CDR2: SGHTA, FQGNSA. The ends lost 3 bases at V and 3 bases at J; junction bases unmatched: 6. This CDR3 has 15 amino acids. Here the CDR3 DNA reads TGTGCCAGCAGCTTGTGGCTAGCGGGGTACTACGAGCAGTACTTC. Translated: CASSLWLAGYYEQYF.

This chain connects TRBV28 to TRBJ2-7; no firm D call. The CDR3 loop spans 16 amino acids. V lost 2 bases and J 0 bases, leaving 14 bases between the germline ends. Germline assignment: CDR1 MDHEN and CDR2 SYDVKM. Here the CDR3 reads CASSLEFNVPSYEQYF. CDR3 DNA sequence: TGTGCCAGCAGTTTAGAGTTCAACGTTCCCTCCTACGAGCAGTACTTC.

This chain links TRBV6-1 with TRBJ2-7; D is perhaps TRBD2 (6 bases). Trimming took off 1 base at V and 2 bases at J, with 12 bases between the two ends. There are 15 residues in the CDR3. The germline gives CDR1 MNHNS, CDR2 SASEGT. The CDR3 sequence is CASSEEDGLTYEQYF. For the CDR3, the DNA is TGTGCCAGCAGTGAAGAGGACGGACTAACCTACGAGCAGTACTTC.

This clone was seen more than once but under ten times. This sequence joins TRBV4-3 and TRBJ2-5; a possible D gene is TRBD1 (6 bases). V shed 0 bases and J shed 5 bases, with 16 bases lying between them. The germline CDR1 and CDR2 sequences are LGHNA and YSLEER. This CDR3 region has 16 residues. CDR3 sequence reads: CASSQDLGQGSETQYF. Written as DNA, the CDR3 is TGCGCCAGCAGCCAAGATCTTGGGCAGGGGAGTGAGACCCAGTACTTC.

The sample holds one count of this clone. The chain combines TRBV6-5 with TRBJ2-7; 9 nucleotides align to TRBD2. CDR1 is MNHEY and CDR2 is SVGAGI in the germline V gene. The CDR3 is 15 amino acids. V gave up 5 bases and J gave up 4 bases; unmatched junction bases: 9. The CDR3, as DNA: TGTGCCAGCAGTGGTCGAACTAGCGGGCGGTACGAGCAGTACTTC. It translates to CASSGRTSGRYEQYF.

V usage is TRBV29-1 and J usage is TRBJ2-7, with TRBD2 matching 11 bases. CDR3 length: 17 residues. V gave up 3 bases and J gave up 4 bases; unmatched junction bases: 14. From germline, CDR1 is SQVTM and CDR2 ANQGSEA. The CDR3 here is CSVEAGTSGTGVYEQYF. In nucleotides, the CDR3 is TGCAGCGTTGAGGCCGGGACTAGCGGAACAGGGGTTTACGAGCAGTACTTC.

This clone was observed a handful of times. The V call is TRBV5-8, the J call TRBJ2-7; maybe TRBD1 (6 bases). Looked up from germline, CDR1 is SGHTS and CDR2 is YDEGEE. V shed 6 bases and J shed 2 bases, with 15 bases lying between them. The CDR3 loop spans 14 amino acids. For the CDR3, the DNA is TGTGCCAGCACTCCGACAGGAACAGCCTACGAGCAGTACTTC. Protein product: CASTPTGTAYEQYF.

Here the CDR3 reads CAISVGGQGSSYEQYF. As DNA, the CDR3 is TGTGCCATCAGTGTTGGGGGACAGGGGTCCTCCTACGAGCAGTACTTC. The chain combines TRBV10-3 with TRBJ2-7; 10 bases line up with TRBD1. Germline V gives CDR1 ENHRY, CDR2 SYGVKD. J was trimmed by 0 bases and V by 4 bases; bases with no gene match: 6. This CDR3 is 16 amino acids long.

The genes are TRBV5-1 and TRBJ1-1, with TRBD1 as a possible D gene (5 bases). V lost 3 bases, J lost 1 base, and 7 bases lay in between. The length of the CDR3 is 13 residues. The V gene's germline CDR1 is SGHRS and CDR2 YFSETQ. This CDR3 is CASSWTQNTEAFF. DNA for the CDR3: TGCGCCAGCAGCTGGACACAGAACACTGAAGCTTTCTTT.

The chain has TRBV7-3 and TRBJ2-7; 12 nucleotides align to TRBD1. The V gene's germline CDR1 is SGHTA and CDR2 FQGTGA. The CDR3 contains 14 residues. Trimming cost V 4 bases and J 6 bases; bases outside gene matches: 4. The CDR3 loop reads CASSWGTGGSEQYF. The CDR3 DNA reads TGTGCCAGCAGCTGGGGGACAGGGGGCTCCGAGCAGTACTTC.

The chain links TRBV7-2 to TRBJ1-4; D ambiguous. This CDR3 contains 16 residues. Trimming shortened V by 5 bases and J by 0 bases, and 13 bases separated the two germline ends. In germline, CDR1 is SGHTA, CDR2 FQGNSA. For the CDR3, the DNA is TGTGCCAGCAGCCCCAGGACTTTTCCAACTAATGAAAAACTGTTTTTT. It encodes CASSPRTFPTNEKLFF.